The rows below give T cell receptor beta chains drawn from one sample of a study of T cell responses to AZD1222 COVID-19 vaccine. Some clones are missing from TCRdb's copy, which holds only in-frame ones; the method was immunoSEQ multiplex PCR. The sample includes 150,000 or so clones, over 85% of them seen just once. The source material was peripheral blood, sampled on day 0 of MenACWY control vaccination. The receptors come from an adult in good health. Both conserved end residues are part of each CDR3. A D gene is named only where the DNA matches it firmly. Clone size is stated in some rows and not others, as once, few, many or a class when expanded.

abundance,j_gene,d_gene,v_gene,len,CDR3aa,CDR3nt
.,TRBJ1-4,.,TRBV30,13,CAWSHRADEKLFF,TGTGCCTGGAGTCACAGGGCGGACGAAAAACTGTTTTTT
.,TRBJ1-6,.,TRBV28,13,CASRGSGDSPLHF,TGTGCCAGCCGAGGTAGTGGCGATTCACCCCTCCACTTT
.,TRBJ1-1,.,TRBV19,14,CASSPQERDTEAFF,TGTGCCAGTAGTCCACAGGAGAGGGACACTGAAGCTTTCTTT
once,TRBJ1-6,.,TRBV5-3,18,CARSHLVGGCGKNSPLHF,TGTGCCAGAAGCCACCTAGTGGGGGGCTGTGGGAAAAATTCACCCCTCCACTTT
.,TRBJ1-5,.,TRBV2,13,CASTLEGDQPQHF,TGTGCCAGCACCCTTGAGGGCGACCAGCCCCAGCATTTT
.,TRBJ1-4,.,TRBV7-9,16,CASSLSSGQINEKLFF,TGTGCCAGCAGCTTATCGTCGGGCCAGATTAATGAAAAACTGTTTTTT
once,TRBJ2-7,.,TRBV11-3,12,CASSLRGSEQYF,TGTGCCAGCAGCTTACGGGGAAGCGAGCAGTACTTC
.,TRBJ1-2,TRBD1,TRBV28,14,CASSLLTGDYGYTF,TGTGCCAGCAGTTTACTCACAGGGGACTATGGCTACACCTTC
.,TRBJ2-7,TRBD2,TRBV11-2,15,CASSILAGVSYEQYF,TGTGCCAGCAGCATACTAGCGGGAGTCTCCTACGAGCAGTACTTC
.,TRBJ2-1,.,TRBV2,16,CASKGPSGGLYNEQFF,TGTGCCAGCAAGGGACCTAGTGGGGGCCTCTACAATGAGCAGTTCTTC
.,TRBJ1-3,TRBD1,TRBV7-8,16,CASSLARTGAGNTIYF,TGTGCCAGCAGCTTAGCGCGGACAGGGGCTGGAAACACCATATATTTT
.,TRBJ1-5,TRBD1,TRBV28,18,CASRTRTFRDRDNQPQHF,TGTGCCAGCAGGACCCGCACCTTCCGGGACAGGGATAATCAGCCCCAGCATTTT
.,TRBJ2-3,.,TRBV14,15,CASSHNPQGTDTQYF,TGTGCCAGCAGCCATAACCCACAGGGTACAGATACGCAGTATTTT
.,TRBJ1-1,.,TRBV28,15,CASSLRDRWVTEAFF,TGTGCCAGCAGTCTGAGAGACAGGTGGGTCACTGAAGCTTTCTTT
.,TRBJ1-1,.,TRBV20-1,11,CSARKNTEAFF,TGCAGTGCTAGAAAGAACACTGAAGCTTTCTTT
.,TRBJ2-5,.,TRBV9,14,CASSQPGLQETQYF,TGTGCCAGCAGCCAACCTGGGTTGCAAGAGACCCAGTACTTC
.,TRBJ1-2,.,TRBV6-1,14,CASSEVGAGYGYTF,TGTGCCAGCAGTGAAGTGGGGGCCGGCTATGGCTACACCTTC
.,TRBJ2-7,.,TRBV10-3,12,CAISGDSYEQYF,TGTGCCATCAGTGGGGACTCCTACGAGCAGTACTTC
.,TRBJ1-2,.,TRBV4-1,15,CASSQGEAGLYGYTF,TGCGCCAGCAGCCAAGGGGAGGCTGGCCTTTATGGCTACACCTTC
few,TRBJ1-1,TRBD1,TRBV5-4,12,CASSTRGQVPFF,TGTGCCAGCAGCACCCGGGGACAGGTTCCTTTCTTT
.,TRBJ2-5,.,TRBV5-1,15,CASSPSPGDGETQYF,TGCGCCAGCAGCCCTTCACCAGGGGATGGCGAGACCCAGTACTTC
.,TRBJ2-7,TRBD1,TRBV3-1/TRBV3-2,16,CASSQGGTGGSGEQYF,TGTGCCAGCAGCCAAGGGGGGACAGGGGGCTCTGGGGAGCAGTACTTC
.,TRBJ2-3,.,TRBV28,18,CASSLSTGPGVGTDTQYF,TGTGCCAGCAGTTTGTCGACCGGCCCGGGAGTCGGCACAGATACGCAGTATTTT
.,TRBJ2-7,TRBD2,TRBV3-1/TRBV3-2,15,CASSQWREASYEQYF,TGTGCCAGCAGCCAATGGCGGGAGGCCTCCTACGAGCAGTACTTC
once,TRBJ2-2,.,TRBV10-3,13,CAISKDWGGELFF,TGTGCCATCAGTAAGGACTGGGGCGGGGAGCTGTTTTTT
.,TRBJ2-1,TRBD1,TRBV5-1,13,CASSLSPGQGTFF,TGCGCCAGCAGCTTGTCCCCCGGACAGGGCACGTTCTTC